This TCR beta chain was captured by sequencing in a study of beta chain features in type 1 diabetes. For the study at large: Cell yields, gender and age were similar in healthy donors and patients. Whole-study findings and limits: Sequencing from cDNA could over-represent high-TCR-expressing cells. Moderate but significant shortening of TCRB CDR3s was recorded in all four CD4+ subsets from Type 1 diabetes patients.

CD4+ naive, central memory, regulatory and stem cell-like memory cells were sorted via CD45RO/CCR7/CD25/CD127/CD95/CD27. Isolated RNA was reverse transcribed in full, so expressed TCRB transcripts were sequenced. Method: immunoSEQ multiplex PCR; TCRdb's copy keeps in-frame clones and lacks some. The table lists 150,000 to 200,000 clones, around 9.7% of them singletons. This clone came up a few times. Its antigen is currently unknown. The CDR3 has 13 amino acids. Trimming stripped 7 bases from V and 3 bases from J, with 11 bases between. CDR1 SGHNT and CDR2 YENEEA come from the germline V gene. The TCR originated in a woman aged 30 to 39 with type 1 diabetes. The rearrangement links TRBV11-3 to TRBJ2-3, with D perhaps matching TRBD1 (6 bases). The specimen sequenced was central memory CD4+ T cells from blood. CDR3 sequence reads: CASTFQGTDTQYF. As DNA, the CDR3 is TGTGCCAGCACATTCCAGGGGACAGATACGCAGTATTTT. Looking up the rest from reference TRBV11-3 and TRBJ2-3 gives the full variable domain: EAGVVQSPRYKIIEKKQPVAFWCNPISGHNTLYWYLQNLGQGPELLIRYENEEAVDDSQLPKDRFSAERLKGVDSTLKIQPAELGDSAVYLCASTFQGTDTQYFGPGTRLTVL.